This T cell receptor beta chain stems from a study of T cell clonotyping in hematopoietic cell transplantation (dated by TCRdb to the early 2020s). With respect to the entire study: The study collected 130 or so blood samples from some 35 consecutive transplant recipients and their related donors. Patient recruitment ran from 2015 to January 2017, and follow-up continued until late 2020 or death. Paper-wide results and their limitations: The sample size was limited and the cells went unsorted, which meant the CD4 and CD8 repertoire contributions could not be told apart. Recipient TCR diversity fell after transplant, with pathologically expanded clonotypes rising progressively from day 30 to day 180. Donor and pretransplant recipient Inverse Simpson Index values predicted broader posttransplant TCR repertoire diversity. Only a small fraction of recipient repertoires overlapped donor repertoires, with over 95% appearing de novo at the given depth.

Details on this clone: The antigen it binds to is not known. It has no much larger one-base neighbor in the sample; base qualities were not kept.

TCR beta CDR3 regions were amplified from genomic DNA with the immunoSEQ assay, a bias-controlled multiplex PCR using V- and J-specific primers. In a second PCR step, a proprietary barcode and Illumina adapter sequences were attached to the CDR3 amplicons. An Illumina MiSeq instrument was used for sequencing of the CDR3 libraries. The authors' analysis ran thus. Export and quality control were performed with immunoSEQ Analyzer 3.0, and downstream analyses were performed with R Bioconductor and Immunarch. Only productive rearrangements in the normalized downsampled data set were used to calculate repertoire metrics. In the normalized cohort, a clonotype counted as pathologically expanded if the clonotype was larger than 5 templates. The Inverse Simpson Index served as the measure of repertoire diversity. To capture all clonotypes, the CMV-specificity analyses were run on the non-normalized data set. As stored in TCRdb, this immuneACCESS dataset retains in-frame rearrangements with V and J assigned. A fraction of the clones does not appear; measured against another copy, unresolved V genes explain less than half of the discrepancy, and the remainder lacks a known reason. That table is the source of V, J and clone size, and D and trimming were worked out from the DNA. In all, the sample holds 7,000 or so clones, and 89% of those were seen once. Clones ranked in the top ten supply roughly 4.4% of the sample.

The V end loses 5 bases and the J end loses 11 bases, and a stretch of 6 bases separates them. Including cysteine and phenylalanine, the CDR3 has 10 amino acids. Only CDR3 DNA remains: 30 bases, in frame from the first base. From a lookup of the germline V gene (reference sequence), CDR1 and CDR2 are SEHNR and FQNEAQ. What the time point label conveys for this sample: 30 days after allo-HCT. Recipient blood was collected about 28 days before transplant and at days 30, 100 and 180 after transplant. Using Nuclei Lysis Solution, genomic DNA was extracted from unfractionated peripheral blood mononuclear cells that were either fresh or cryopreserved.

The source of this sequence is a female patient aged 50-59 years who had an allogeneic stem cell transplant from an unrelated donor, so the T cells may come from the graft donor. Some clones in this sample may be carry-over from other donors' samples. Recombination connected TRBV7-9 to TRBJ2-2; TRBD2 might be the D gene, on 6 matching bases. The sequenced sample was PBMCs, obtained 30 days after allogeneic stem cell transplant. The CDR3 sequence is CASSAGELFF. The sequenced DNA: TGTGCCAGCAGCGCGGGAGAGCTGTTTTTT.